This entry is about one TCR beta chain. Its target is unknown. The CDR3 runs to 15 residues. The data stem from a study of cytomegalovirus exposure and HLA in healthy donors. For the study at large: HLA-typed donors contributed approximately 86 million unique TCRs, which were held in an early data release. Genotyping of 398 donors showed that roughly 83% belonged to the Caucasian-associated ancestry cluster. Regarding the study as a whole: TCR beta sequences numbering some 17,000 were associated with HLA alleles at 0.05 false discovery rate in a later analysis.

The study ran its PCR with 60 Vbeta and 13 Jbeta primers. Profiling relied on immunoSEQ multiplex PCR, and the TCRdb table lists in-frame clones only, not all of them. The data hold under 200,000 clones, with almost 85% observed a single time. The sample consisted of PBMCs. This sequence was found in a woman aged 45-59 years in good health and CMV-seronegative. V and J are TRBV21-1 and TRBJ2-1; the listed D gene, TRBD2, was not tested against the DNA. TRBV21-1 is marked as a pseudogene. The CDR3 spells CASSKAGGSYNEQFF. Written as DNA, the CDR3 is TGTGCCAGCAGCAAAGCGGGGGGCTCCTACAATGAGCAGTTCTTC.